Listed below are T cell receptor beta chains from one sample, sequenced in a study of early T cells in non-severe SARS-CoV-2 infection. TCRdb re-analysed the 5' RACE reads in MiXCR, keeping a single row per CDR3 protein. The repertoire holds 100,000 to 150,000 distinct CDR3 sequences, with more than 12% as singletons. The sequencing input was whole blood. All receptors come from an adult who was a healthcare worker with PCR-confirmed SARS-CoV-2 infection or an uninfected control (not recorded which). The CDR3 runs from the conserved cysteine through the conserved F or W. Each record gives: D gene, V gene, clone size, J gene, CDR3 protein, CDR3 DNA. D genes are given only for firm matches. Not all rows give a size; the values are once, few, many and, for expanded clones, a class.

>TRBD1|TRBV7-8|few|TRBJ2-7
CASSSPGGDRGFYEQYF
TGTGCCAGCAGCTCCCCGGGAGGGGACAGGGGGTTTTACGAGCAGTACTTC
>TRBD2|TRBV9|many|TRBJ2-5
CASRPGLAEETQYF
TGTGCCAGCAGACCGGGACTAGCGGAGGAGACCCAGTACTTC
>NA|TRBV7-6|NA|TRBJ2-7
CASSSGTGWGYEQYF
TGTGCCAGCAGCTCGGGGACGGGTTGGGGCTACGAGCAGTACTTC
>TRBD1|TRBV2|few|TRBJ1-2
CASSEEDRADYGYTF
TGTGCCAGCAGTGAAGAGGACAGGGCGGACTATGGCTACACCTTC
>NA|TRBV6-1|few|TRBJ1-2
CASNTVYGYTF
TGTGCCAGCAACACAGTGTATGGCTACACCTTC
>TRBD1|TRBV5-5|NA|TRBJ1-2
CASRRQGKADGYTF
TGTGCCAGCAGAAGACAGGGGAAGGCGGATGGCTACACCTTC
>NA|TRBV15|NA|TRBJ1-1
CATSTRGTEAFF
TGTGCCACCAGCACTAGGGGCACTGAAGCTTTCTTT
>NA|TRBV10-3|few|TRBJ1-1
CAISKDSKAFF
TGTGCCATCAGCAAGGACAGTAAAGCTTTCTTT
>NA|TRBV2|few|TRBJ1-2
CASRGAGAGDDGYTF
TGTGCCAGCAGGGGAGCGGGGGCAGGGGATGATGGCTACACCTTC
>NA|TRBV12-3/TRBV12-4|many|TRBJ1-1
CASSFGARRTEAFF
TGTGCCAGCAGTTTCGGGGCCCGGAGGACTGAAGCTTTCTTT
>NA|TRBV6-2/TRBV6-3|NA|TRBJ1-1
CASSWGVNTEAFF
TGTGCCAGCAGTTGGGGAGTGAACACTGAAGCTTTCTTT
>NA|TRBV4-1|NA|TRBJ2-4
CASSLIGTEKNIQYF
TGCGCCAGCAGCCTGATTGGGACGGAAAAAAACATTCAGTACTTC
>NA|TRBV18|NA|TRBJ2-5
CASSPPGGRQETQYF
TGTGCCAGCTCACCACCCGGGGGCAGGCAAGAGACCCAGTACTTC
>NA|TRBV20-1|NA|TRBJ1-4
CSASRGEKLFF
TGCAGTGCCTCCCGGGGTGAAAAACTGTTTTTT
>NA|TRBV29-1|NA|TRBJ2-7
CSVETSYEQYF
TGCAGCGTTGAAACTTCCTACGAGCAGTACTTC
>NA|TRBV29-1|NA|TRBJ2-7
CSVQGGALSYEQYF
TGCAGCGTTCAGGGCGGGGCCTTAAGCTACGAGCAGTACTTC
>NA|TRBV7-9|NA|TRBJ2-5
CASSLGTTQYF
TGTGCCAGCAGCTTAGGGACCACCCAGTACTTC
>NA|TRBV20-1|NA|TRBJ2-5
CSASRRGGTNQETQYF
TGCAGTGCTAGTCGGAGAGGGGGAACTAACCAGGAGACCCAGTACTTC
>NA|TRBV12-3/TRBV12-4|NA|TRBJ1-1
CASSPAGNTEAFF
TGTGCCAGCAGTCCCGCAGGGAACACTGAAGCTTTCTTT
>NA|TRBV4-1|NA|TRBJ2-1
CASSHSSRNEQFF
TGCGCCAGCAGCCATTCATCTCGCAATGAGCAGTTCTTC
>TRBD1|TRBV4-1|NA|TRBJ1-5
CASSKTGDQPQHF
TGCGCCAGCAGCAAGACAGGGGATCAGCCCCAGCATTTT
>NA|TRBV4-1|NA|TRBJ2-2
CASSPIFGQKNTGELFF
TGCGCCAGCAGCCCCATTTTTGGACAGAAAAACACCGGGGAGCTGTTTTTT
>NA|TRBV18|NA|TRBJ2-7
CASSTPAGLAYEQYF
TGTGCCAGCTCGACTCCGGCAGGGCTTGCCTACGAGCAGTACTTC
>TRBD2|TRBV29-1|many|TRBJ2-1
CSAGTSNYNEQFF
TGCAGCGCCGGGACTAGCAATTACAATGAGCAGTTCTTC
>NA|TRBV2|many|TRBJ2-5
CASGYPLNGETQETQYF
TGTGCCAGCGGTTACCCCCTGAACGGGGAGACCCAAGAGACCCAGTACTTC
>NA|TRBV29-1|once|TRBJ2-2
CSVGHREAGELFF
TGCAGCGTTGGGCACAGGGAGGCCGGGGAGCTGTTTTTT
>NA|TRBV5-1|NA|TRBJ2-5
CASSLEGLLETQYF
TGCGCCAGCAGCTTGGAGGGCCTACTGGAGACCCAGTACTTC
>NA|TRBV29-1|NA|TRBJ2-5
CSVAIRGTYQETQYF
TGCAGCGTTGCGATCAGGGGGACTTACCAAGAGACCCAGTACTTC
>NA|TRBV7-9|few|TRBJ2-2
CASSSFLGSNTGELFF
TGTGCCAGCAGCAGCTTTCTTGGATCAAACACCGGGGAGCTGTTTTTT
>TRBD1|TRBV7-2|few|TRBJ2-1
CASSLARDRANEQFF
TGTGCCAGCAGCTTAGCCCGGGACAGGGCTAATGAGCAGTTCTTC